The text below deals with one TCR beta chain. The trim removed 1 base at V and 0 bases at J, leaving 4 bases unmatched. The CDR3 consists of 17 residues. From germline, CDR1 is SGHNT and CDR2 YENEEA. This specimen belongs to a study of blood T cell repertoires in COVID-19. Study background: Specimens from acute and convalescent COVID-19 originated in the United States, Italy and Spain.

Sequenced by immunoSEQ multiplex PCR; TCRdb stores in-frame clones only, minus some. Seen here are approximately 81,000 clones, around 89% observed once, and the top ten hold under 1.5%. V and J are TRBV11-3 and TRBJ2-3; 10 bases agree with TRBD2. The receptor was derived from a woman in her 50s with acute COVID-19. The sample comprised PBMCs or T cells enriched from blood (not recorded which). The CDR3 region is CASSLGGTSESTDTQYF. CDR3 sequence (DNA): TGTGCCAGCAGCTTAGGTGGGACTAGCGAGAGCACAGATACGCAGTATTTT.